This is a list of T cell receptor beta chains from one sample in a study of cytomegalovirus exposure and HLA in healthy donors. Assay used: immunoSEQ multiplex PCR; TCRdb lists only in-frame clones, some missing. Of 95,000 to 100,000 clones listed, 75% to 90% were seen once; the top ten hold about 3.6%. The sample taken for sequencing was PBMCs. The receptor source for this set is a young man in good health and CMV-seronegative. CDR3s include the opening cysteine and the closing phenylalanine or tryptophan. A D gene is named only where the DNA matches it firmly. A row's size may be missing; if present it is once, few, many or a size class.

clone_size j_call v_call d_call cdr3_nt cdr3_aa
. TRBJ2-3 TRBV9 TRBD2 TGTGCCAGCAGCCCCAGGACTAGCGGGGGGGGCACAGATACGCAGTATTTT CASSPRTSGGGTDTQYF
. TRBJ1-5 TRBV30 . TGTGCCTGGAGTGTACAATGGGTCGGGAATCAGCCCCAGCATTTT CAWSVQWVGNQPQHF
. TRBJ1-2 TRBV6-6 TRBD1 TGTGCCAGCAGTTACCAGGGGGGTAATGGCTACACCTTC CASSYQGGNGYTF
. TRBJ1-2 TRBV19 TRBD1 TGTGCCAGTAGTACTTTATACAGGGGCCGAGGCTACACCTTC CASSTLYRGRGYTF
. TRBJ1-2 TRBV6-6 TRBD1 TGTGCCAGCAGTCGGACAGGGGAGGCTCGGGGCTACACCTTC CASSRTGEARGYTF
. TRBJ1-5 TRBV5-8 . TGTGCCAGCAGCTCGACAGGTTGGGGAAATCAGCCCCAGCATTTT CASSSTGWGNQPQHF
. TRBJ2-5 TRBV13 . TGTGCCAGCAGCTTGGAGGGTGGTGAGACCCAGTACTTC CASSLEGGETQYF
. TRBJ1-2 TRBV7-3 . TGTGCCAGCAGCTTCCCCCCAGGGAGGGGTGGCTACACCTTC CASSFPPGRGGYTF
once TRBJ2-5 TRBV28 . TGTGCCAGCAGTTCCCTCATTGGAGAGCAGTACTTC CASSSLIGEQYF
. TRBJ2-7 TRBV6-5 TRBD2 TGTGCCAGCAGTTACGGCGGGAGCCCATCCTACGAGCAGTACTTC CASSYGGSPSYEQYF
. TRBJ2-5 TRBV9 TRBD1 TGTGCCAGCAGCTTACAGGGGGCAGGGGAGACCCAGTACTTC CASSLQGAGETQYF
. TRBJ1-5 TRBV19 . TGTGCCAGTAGTCACTTTAGTCAGCCCCAGCATTTT CASSHFSQPQHF
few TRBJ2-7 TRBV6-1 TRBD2 TGTGCCAGCAGTGAAGACATCGCGGGGGGGTACGAGCAGTACTTC CASSEDIAGGYEQYF
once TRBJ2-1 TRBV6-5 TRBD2 TGTGCCAGCAGGTCCTCGGGACTAAACCACAATGAGCAGTTCTTC CASRSSGLNHNEQFF
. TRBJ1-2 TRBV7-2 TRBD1 TGTGCCAGCAGCTTAGGGAGGACAGGGGGACTCTATGGCTACACCTTC CASSLGRTGGLYGYTF
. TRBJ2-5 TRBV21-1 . TGTGCCAGAAAGCGGACTAGCGGAGGGGAGACCCAGTACTTC CARKRTSGGETQYF
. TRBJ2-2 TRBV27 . TGTGCCAGCAGTTTTTGGGGAGGCCACGGGGAGCTGTTTTTT CASSFWGGHGELFF
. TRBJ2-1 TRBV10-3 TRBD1 TGTGCCATCAGTGAGTCGACGGGACAGGGGGCCTACAATGAGCAGTTCTTC CAISESTGQGAYNEQFF
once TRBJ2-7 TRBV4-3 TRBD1 TGCGCCAGCAGCCAAGGCGGGACAGGTACCTACGAGCAGTACTTC CASSQGGTGTYEQYF
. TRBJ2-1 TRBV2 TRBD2 TGTGCCAGCAGTGAAGCGCTTGGGACTAGCGGGACCAATGAGCAGTTCTTC CASSEALGTSGTNEQFF
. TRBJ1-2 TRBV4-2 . TGTGCCAGCAGCGAGGTGTCCGGCTACACCTTC CASSEVSGYTF
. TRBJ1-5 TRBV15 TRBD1 TGTGCCACCAGCAGAGACCTGACAGGGGGCAATCAGCCCCAGCATTTT CATSRDLTGGNQPQHF
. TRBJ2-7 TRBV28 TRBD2 TGTGCCAGCAATCTAGCGGGGGAACGAAACTACGAGCAGTACTTC CASNLAGERNYEQYF
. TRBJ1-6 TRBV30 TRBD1 TGTGCCTGGACAGGGGGGACCTATAATTCACCCCTCCACTTT CAWTGGTYNSPLHF
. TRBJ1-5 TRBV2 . TGTGCCAGCAGTGAAGTCGGCCGGGGATGGGCCCAGCATTTT CASSEVGRGWAQHF
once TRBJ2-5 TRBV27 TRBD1 TGTGCCAGCAGTTCCCGACAGGGATCCCAGTACTTC CASSSRQGSQYF
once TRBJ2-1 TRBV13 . TGTGCCAGCAGCTTAGGACAGGGTAAGGTCAATGAGCAGTTCTTC CASSLGQGKVNEQFF
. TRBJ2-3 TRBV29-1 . TGCAGCGTTGCGCGGGAAGGGACAGATACGCAGTATTTT CSVAREGTDTQYF
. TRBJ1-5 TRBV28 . TGTGCCAGCACCCCCCCAGGCCCCTCCAATCAGCCCCAGCATTTT CASTPPGPSNQPQHF
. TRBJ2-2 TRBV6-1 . TGTGCCAGCAGTGCCACAGGGCGGAACACCGGGGAGCTGTTTTTT CASSATGRNTGELFF
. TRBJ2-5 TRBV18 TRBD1 TGTGCCAGCTCCGGGACAGAGCAAGAGACCCAGTACTTC CASSGTEQETQYF